This entry features one T cell receptor (beta chain) sequence. V lost 5 bases and J lost 8; bases outside the gene matches: 11. The CDR3 is 15 amino acids. Looked up from germline, CDR1 is SGHNT and CDR2 is YYREEE (reference sequence). The data stem from a study of blood T cell repertoires in COVID-19. At the level of the study: Material from acute and convalescent COVID-19 was sourced from the United States, Italy and Spain. PBMCs, B-cell-depleted T cells, or T cells were the source of the cDNA or gDNA that made up the material.

In the original workflow: Nucleated cell counts were estimated from reference gene primer amplification. TCRdb keeps only in-frame clones here, not all; method: immunoSEQ multiplex PCR. V and J calls and clone size are given by that table; D and trimming were obtained from the DNA. The sample holds some 370,000 clones, roughly 86% seen once. It was during active infection that Seattle patients were enrolled and then longitudinally followed. The sequenced material came from peripheral blood. The source of this sequence is a woman in her 30s with COVID-19, enrolled during active disease. The V and J genes are TRBV5-4 and TRBJ2-1; 9 bases map to TRBD2. The CDR3 nucleotides read TGTGCCAGCAGACTTAGCGGGAGCCCACAGGATGAGCAGTTCTTC. This translates into CASRLSGSPQDEQFF. The entire variable domain, with the rest obtained from reference TRBV5-4 and TRBJ2-1, is as follows: ETGVTQSPTHLIKTRGQQVTLRCSSQSGHNTVSWYQQALGQGPQFIFQYYREEENGRGNFPPRFSGLQFPNYSSELNVNALELDDSALYLCASRLSGSPQDEQFFGPGTRLTVL.